These 32 T cell receptor beta chains were all obtained from the same sample, sequenced in a study of blood T cells in healthy people across ages (dated by TCRdb to between 2015 and 2017). Library prep was done by 5' RACE. Data came from an Illumina HiSeq 2500. A second roughly 6 to 11 cycle PCR used a sample-barcoded 5' primer and a J-beta primer mix. TCRdb took the public reads, trimmed them with fastp at Q25, ran MiXCR for clone calling and kept in-frame beta chains. Records with the same CDR3 protein are collapsed into one entry carrying the most frequent genes and DNA. This sample is represented by some 640,000 distinct CDR3 sequences; 25% to 35% of them were singletons. 15% to 18% of the sample rests with the top ten. Sequencing input: blood. The receptors were gathered from a woman at least 80 years old in good health.

At least ten counts were recorded for this clonotype. The chain uses TRBV7-2 and TRBJ2-7; no clear D. CDR3 length: 14 amino acids. V lost 1 base and J lost 2, with 9 bases in between. In germline, CDR1 is SGHTA, CDR2 FQGNSA. The CDR3 protein is CASSLGGKTYEQYF. CDR3 bases: TGTGCCAGCAGCTTAGGGGGAAAAACCTACGAGCAGTACTTC.

With respect to this clonotype: With a much larger clone just one base away, this may be a read error. This chain joins TRBV20-1 and TRBJ2-3, with D possibly called TRBD1 or TRBD2 (6 bases each). This CDR3 has 15 amino acids. In germline, CDR1 is DFQATT, CDR2 SNEGSKA (reference sequence). Here the CDR3 reads CSAATGGDDTGTQYF. Here the CDR3 DNA reads TGCAGTGCTGCCACCGGGGGCGATGACACAGGTACGCAGTATTTT.

In this sample, this clonotype turned up many times. The V gene is TRBV27, the J gene TRBJ2-4; TRBD1 might be the D (7 bases). This CDR3 contains 17 residues. Germline CDR1 MNHEY, CDR2 SMNVEV (reference sequence). V was clipped by 3 bases and J by 0 bases, with 15 bases between them. The CDR3 reads CASSFLNRGLAKNIQYF. The DNA of the CDR3 is TGTGCCAGCAGTTTTCTAAACAGGGGACTAGCCAAAAACATTCAGTACTTC.

This chain links TRBV20-1 with TRBJ2-1; 9 bases map to TRBD2. Per germline, CDR1 DFQATT and CDR2 SNEGSKA (reference sequence). V trimming: 8 bases; J trimming: 8 bases; junction bases outside the gene matches: 10. This CDR3 is 13 amino acids long. This CDR3 is CSTRLAGTDEQFF. The CDR3 DNA reads TGCAGTACTCGGCTAGCGGGGACGGATGAGCAGTTCTTC.

The gene calls are TRBV6-6 and TRBJ2-3; D may be TRBD2 (5 bases). Germline loops: CDR1 MNHNY, CDR2 SVGAGI (reference sequence). The V end was cut by 7 bases, the J end by 3 bases, with 14 bases between. This CDR3 has 14 residues. Written as DNA, the CDR3 is TGTGCCAGCACCTTAGTGGGAGAAACAGATACGCAGTATTTT. Its translation: CASTLVGETDTQYF.

Many counts were recorded for this clonotype. This chain uses TRBV5-1 with TRBJ2-1; D ambiguous. The CDR3 loop spans 13 amino acids. Looked up from germline, CDR1 is SGHRS and CDR2 is YFSETQ. Trimming left V 4 bases short and J 7 bases short, with 12 bases between. The CDR3 loop reads CASSPLGRNEQFF. For the CDR3, the DNA is TGCGCCAGCAGCCCGTTAGGACGGAATGAGCAGTTCTTC.

Comments on this clonotype: This may stem from a read error, because a much larger clone lies one nucleotide away. The chain combines TRBV5-1 with TRBJ1-4; no clear D gene. This CDR3 is built from 15 residues. Germline CDR1 reads SGHRS; CDR2 reads YFSETQ. The CDR3 sequence is CASSFWSPTNEKRFF. The DNA for the CDR3 is TGCGCCAGCAGCTTCTGGTCTCCAACTAATGAAAAACGGTTTTTT.

The table lists this clonotype with a few counts. CDR3 coding DNA: TGTGCCAGCAGTGATGGGGGATTCTTGATCAGCCCCCAGCATTTT. Translated: CASSDGGFLISPQHF. The rearrangement uses TRBV6-1 and TRBJ1-5; a possible D gene is TRBD1 (5 bases). The CDR3 covers 15 residues. Trimming cost V 3 bases and J 10 bases, with 19 bases left between them. The germline gives CDR1 MNHNS, CDR2 SASEGT.

This clonotype came up many times. The gene calls are TRBV27 and TRBJ2-3, with TRBD1 matching over 8 bases. V gave up 4 bases and J gave up 3 bases; unmatched junction bases: 12. This CDR3 has 17 residues. Germline-derived CDR1 and CDR2 are MNHEY and SMNVEV (reference sequence). The CDR3 coding sequence is TGTGCCAGCAGTTCTGGCCTTACAGGGGGTTGGACAGATACGCAGTATTTT. Its translation is CASSSGLTGGWTDTQYF.

This clonotype was counted many times. This chain uses TRBV7-2 with TRBJ2-1; D could derive from TRBD1 or TRBD2 (5 bases each). The CDR3 length is 11 residues. Germline CDR1 and CDR2: SGHTA and FQGNSA. The V end lost 5 bases, the J end lost 13 bases, and 12 bases lay between the germline ends. CDR3 nucleotide sequence: TGTGCCAGCAGCCTCGGGACCCATCAGTTCTTC. As protein: CASSLGTHQFF.

This clonotype was recorded at least ten times. The J gene is TRBJ2-1, the V gene TRBV9; 9 positions match TRBD2. Losses at the gene ends were 5 bases for V and 4 bases for J; bases not matched to a gene: 13. Germline CDR1 and CDR2: SGDLS and YYNGEE. The CDR3 has 17 amino acids. The CDR3 is CASSPRGAGGKYNEQFF. The DNA for the CDR3 is TGTGCCAGCAGTCCACGTGGAGCGGGGGGCAAGTACAATGAGCAGTTCTTC.

This clonotype was seen at least ten times. This CDR3 is CSASPGASYEQYF. The CDR3 bases are TGCAGTGCTAGCCCGGGAGCCTCCTACGAGCAGTACTTC. J is TRBJ2-7 and V is TRBV20-1, with D tentatively TRBD2 (6 bases). The germline CDR1 and CDR2 sequences are DFQATT and SNEGSKA (reference sequence). The CDR3 consists of 13 residues. With 3 bases removed from V and 0 bases from J, the gap between germline ends came to 9 bases.

Concerning this clonotype: It may be a read error: a sequence one base away is much more abundant. The genes are TRBV5-1 and TRBJ2-1; D is unclear. The closer fit of TRBJ2-7 to the DNA end suggests the J call may be wrong. The CDR3 loop spans 15 amino acids. Germline V lookup: CDR1 SGHRS, CDR2 YFSETQ. CDR3 coding DNA: TGCGCCAGCAGCTTGGATGTGGGTTCCTACAATGAGCAGTACTTC. Translating gives CASSLDVGSYNEQYF.

The table lists this clonotype with many counts. This CDR3 is CAWSVTSFDEQFF. CDR3 DNA: TGTGCCTGGAGTGTGACCAGCTTCGATGAGCAGTTCTTC. This sequence joins TRBV30 and TRBJ2-1; unclear D gene. Per the germline V gene, CDR1 is GTSNPN and CDR2 is SVGIG (reference sequence). The CDR3 spans 13 residues. Trimming left V 0 bases short and J 8 bases short, with 11 bases between.

The chain combines TRBV12-5 with TRBJ1-1; D is ambiguous. Germline CDR1 and CDR2: LGHNT and FRNRAP. The CDR3 is made up of 14 amino acids. Trimming stripped 0 bases from V and 1 base from J, with 6 bases between. The CDR3 here is CASGLVLGNTEAFF. As DNA, the CDR3 is TGTGCTAGTGGTTTGGTCCTAGGGAACACTGAAGCTTTCTTT.

Only a few counts were recorded for this clonotype. V and J are TRBV3-1 and TRBJ1-4, with D unresolved. CDR3 length: 15 amino acids. The germline gives CDR1 LGHDT, CDR2 YNNKEL (reference sequence). V was pared by 4 bases and J by 8 bases, with 17 bases between. The CDR3 nucleotides read TGTGCCAGCAGCCCGTCTGGACCAATTGGAGAAAAACTGTTTTTT. Amino acid sequence: CASSPSGPIGEKLFF.

This clonotype was seen at least ten times. The gene calls are TRBV7-8 and TRBJ1-2; D gene ambiguous. Germline loops: CDR1 SGHVS, CDR2 FQNEAQ. The V gene lost 5 bases and the J gene lost 6 bases, with 10 bases spanning the gap. CDR3 length: 12 residues. CDR3 loop: CASSPDFNGYTF. DNA for the CDR3: TGTGCCAGCAGCCCTGACTTCAATGGCTACACCTTC.

This clonotype was seen once. This may be a read error: a much more frequent sequence differs by one nucleotide. V gene TRBV6-1 combines with J gene TRBJ1-2; 8 bases map to TRBD1. This CDR3 has 14 amino acids. V was clipped by 6 bases and J by 7 bases; unmatched bases: 10. In germline, CDR1 is MNHNS, CDR2 SASEGT. CDR3 DNA sequence: TGTGCCAGCAGCAACCGGGACAGGAGAGGTGGCTACACCTTC. Amino acids: CASSNRDRRGGYTF.

A remark on this clonotype: Compared with germline, one end of the junction differs, possibly owing to a read error. This chain connects TRBV18 to TRBJ2-3; D gene ambiguous. Germline CDR1 is KGHSH and CDR2 is LQKENI. The CDR3 has 12 amino acids. The CDR3 loop reads CASSPREDTRYF. Written as DNA, the CDR3 is TGTGCCAGCTCACCTAGAGAAGATACGCGGTATTTT.

This chain joins TRBV7-2 and TRBJ1-1, with unresolved D. V lost 11 bases and J 2 bases, leaving 6 bases between the germline ends. CDR3 length: 10 amino acids. Per the germline V gene, CDR1 is SGHTA and CDR2 is FQGNSA. The CDR3 bases are TGTGCCGGCGGTAACACTGAAGCTTTCTTT. It translates to CAGGNTEAFF.

The gene calls are TRBV30 and TRBJ1-5; 7 nucleotides match TRBD1. In germline, CDR1 is GTSNPN, CDR2 SVGIG (reference sequence). V gave up 0 bases and J gave up 3 bases; unmatched junction bases: 5. The CDR3 is made up of 15 amino acids. The CDR3 DNA is TGTGCCTGGAGTGTAAAGGGGGCCGTCAATCAGCCCCAGCATTTT. This encodes CAWSVKGAVNQPQHF.

Comments on this clonotype: A much more abundant neighbour one base away suggests this may be a read error. The CDR3 nucleotides are TGCAGTGCTAGCTTCAGGGAGGGGGAGACCCAGTACTTC. It encodes CSASFREGETQYF. The chain has TRBV20-1 and TRBJ2-5, with TRBD2 matching over 7 bases. V dropped 3 bases and J dropped 5; count of bases not matched to a gene: 6. Germline V lookup: CDR1 DFQATT, CDR2 SNEGSKA (reference sequence). This CDR3 contains 13 residues.

The chain links TRBV6-5 to TRBJ2-1; 7 bases line up with TRBD1. The ends lost 2 bases at V and 8 bases at J; junction bases unmatched: 9. Germline V gene lookup returns CDR1 MNHEY and CDR2 SVGAGI. This CDR3 is 15 amino acids long. The CDR3 reads CASSYTDRAHDEQFF. CDR3 DNA sequence: TGTGCCAGCAGTTACACCGACAGGGCGCACGATGAGCAGTTCTTC.

For this clonotype: One base away lies a much larger clone, so this may be a sequencing read error. J is TRBJ2-1 and V is TRBV14, with TRBD1 identical over 7 bases. The closer fit of TRBJ2-7 to the DNA end suggests the J call may be wrong. CDR1 is SGHDN and CDR2 is FVKESK in the germline V gene. This CDR3 has 15 amino acids. The CDR3 loop is CASSQIQGWNNEQYF. Written as DNA, the CDR3 is TGTGCCAGCAGCCAGATACAGGGGTGGAACAATGAGCAGTACTTC.

About this clonotype itself: The junction shows a germline mismatch at one end, possibly a read error. The CDR3 nucleotides are TGTACCAGCAGTTACGCCGGGGATAGGCAGCCCCAGCATTTT. This translates into CTSSYAGDRQPQHF. This chain links TRBV6-6 with TRBJ1-5; D unresolved. The germline CDR1 and CDR2 sequences are MNHNY and SVGAGI (reference sequence). The CDR3 has 14 residues.

The chain links TRBV7-2 to TRBJ1-3; weak D call: TRBD1 (6 bases). The V gene lost 5 bases and the J gene lost 0 bases, with 17 bases spanning the gap. Germline V gene data show CDR1 as SGHTA and CDR2 as FQGNSA. This CDR3 comprises 17 residues. Written as DNA, the CDR3 is TGTGCCAGCAGCCCTAGGGGCGGAGGGGGCTCTGGAAACACCATATATTTT. This encodes CASSPRGGGGSGNTIYF.

The CDR3 DNA follows: TGTGCCTGGTTAAACGACAGAGGCGTCCAGGCCACTGAAGCTTTCTTT. It codes for CAWLNDRGVQATEAFF. This chain connects TRBV30 to TRBJ1-1, with TRBD1 as a possible D gene (5 bases). Germline-derived CDR1 and CDR2 are GTSNPN and SVGIG (reference sequence). CDR3 length equals 16 residues. V was clipped by 5 bases and J by 4 bases, with 23 bases between them.

This clonotype was observed a few times. This may be a read error: a much more frequent sequence differs by one nucleotide. The chain is built from TRBV6-2 or TRBV6-3 and TRBJ2-7; TRBD2 matches at 9 bases. The V gene's germline CDR1 is MNHEY and CDR2 SVGEGT. V lost 0 bases to trimming and J lost 7 bases; unmatched junction nucleotides: 10. The CDR3 spans 16 residues. The CDR3 DNA follows: TGTGCCAGCAGTTACTCGTTGCGGGGGGGCCTCAATGAGCAGTACTTC. It encodes CASSYSLRGGLNEQYF.

This clonotype came up many times. The CDR3 loop is CSAREPSDTQYF. The CDR3 DNA reads as TGCAGTGCTAGAGAACCATCAGATACGCAGTATTTT. This chain links TRBV20-1 with TRBJ2-3; D gene unclear. The CDR3 runs to 12 residues. Germline CDR1 reads DFQATT; CDR2 reads SNEGSKA (reference sequence). Trimming took off 0 bases at V and 4 bases at J, with 5 bases between the two ends.

This clonotype appeared a single time. The chain combines TRBV19 with TRBJ1-2, with unresolved D. Deletions cut 6 bases from V and 4 bases from J, with 12 bases between. CDR1 is LNHDA, CDR2 SQIVND, per germline (reference sequence). This CDR3 has 13 residues. This CDR3 is CASRVGVPYGYTF. DNA for the CDR3: TGTGCCAGTAGAGTCGGGGTGCCCTATGGCTACACCTTC.

Notes on this clonotype: A much larger clone is a single base away; this may be a read error. This chain connects TRBV29-1 to TRBJ2-1; D is unclear. This CDR3 has 15 amino acids. Germline V gene data show CDR1 as SQVTM and CDR2 as ANQGSEA. CDR3 sequence reads: CSVAEGISSYDEQFF. The CDR3, as DNA: TGCAGCGTCGCTGAAGGGATTAGCTCCTACGATGAGCAGTTCTTC.

This clonotype was seen many times. J is TRBJ2-3 and V is TRBV20-1, with D hard to call. V lost 5 bases, J lost 1 base, and 13 bases lay in between. There are 14 residues in the CDR3. Germline-derived CDR1 and CDR2 are DFQATT and SNEGSKA (reference sequence). In DNA, the CDR3 is TGCAGTGCTTTTAATCGAGGTGGCACAGATACGCAGTATTTT. As protein: CSAFNRGGTDTQYF.